This T cell receptor (beta chain) is drawn from a study of blood T cells in healthy people across ages. This CDR3 comprises 15 residues. CDR1 and CDR2 (germline): ENHRY, SYGVKD. Trimming pared 0 bases from V and 5 bases from J, leaving 8 bases between. There are a few counts of this clonotype. What it recognizes is unknown. For the second PCR, which ran for roughly 7 to 11 cycles, a sample-barcoded 5' primer and a J-beta primer mix were used. TCRdb reprocessed the 5' RACE reads with MiXCR, giving one entry per CDR3 protein. Of approximately 600,000 distinct CDR3 sequences in the sample, roughly 53% were seen once. Study-wide results and caveats: Older age coincided with a roughly linear decline in TCR beta diversity per million T cells.

This chain joins TRBV10-3 and TRBJ1-6; D possibly corresponds to TRBD1 (5 bases). The sequence was obtained from a man aged 60-69 years in good health. The source material was blood. CDR3 sequence (DNA): TGTGCCATCAGTGAGTCGAGGGGAGATAATTCACCCCTCCACTTT. Protein sequence: CAISESRGDNSPLHF.